Detailed here is one T cell receptor beta chain. What it binds is unknown. Deep-level running was used for the assay. The DNA input per sorted-subset replicate PCR was 150 to 200 ng, corresponding to some 33,000 T cell genomes. The repertoire was sequenced with immunoSEQ multiplex PCR; TCRdb's copy has only in-frame clones and lacks some. The table has more than 2 million clones, roughly 95% seen once; the top ten hold 0.85% to 1.2%. The data were taken from a study of shared clonotypes between healthy human individuals. Study findings and constraints: Non-shared clonotypes showed lower generation probabilities than clonotypes common to all four donors.

CD8 cells classed as naive were CD45RO-negative and positively selected for CCR7, excluding terminally differentiated effector memory CD45RA+ cells. The germline CDR1 and CDR2 sequences are LNHDA and SQIVND (reference sequence). Trimming pared 5 bases from V and 4 bases from J, leaving 21 bases between. The length of the CDR3 is 17 residues. The sequence came from a man aged 18 to 30 in good health. Specimen: naive CD8+ T cells sorted from blood. The J gene is TRBJ2-1, the V gene TRBV19; perhaps TRBD1 as D (6 bases). The CDR3 region has the DNA TGTGCCAGTAGTTCCGGGCTCCCCCAGGGGTCGTACAATGAGCAGTTCTTC. Translating it yields CASSSGLPQGSYNEQFF.